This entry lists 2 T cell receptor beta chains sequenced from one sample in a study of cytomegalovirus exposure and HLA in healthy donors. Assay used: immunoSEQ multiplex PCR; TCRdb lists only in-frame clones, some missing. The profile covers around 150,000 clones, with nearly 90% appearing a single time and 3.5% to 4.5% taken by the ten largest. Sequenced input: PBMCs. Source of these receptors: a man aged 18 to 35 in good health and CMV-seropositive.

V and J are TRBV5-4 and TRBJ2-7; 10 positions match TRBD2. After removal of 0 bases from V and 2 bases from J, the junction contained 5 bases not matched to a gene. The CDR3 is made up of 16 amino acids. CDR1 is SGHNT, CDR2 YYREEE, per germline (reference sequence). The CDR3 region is CASSLDPLAGAYEQYF. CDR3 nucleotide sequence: TGTGCCAGCAGCTTGGACCCCCTAGCGGGGGCCTACGAGCAGTACTTC.

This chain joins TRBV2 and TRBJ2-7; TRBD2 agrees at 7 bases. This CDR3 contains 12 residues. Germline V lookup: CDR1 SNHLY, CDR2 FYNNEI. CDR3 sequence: CATGGIRNEQYF. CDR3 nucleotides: TGTGCGACCGGGGGGATTAGGAACGAGCAGTACTTC.